The 32 T cell receptor beta chains listed next were all sequenced from one sample in a study of blood T cell repertoires in COVID-19. TCRdb's copy holds only in-frame clones and misses some; the assay was immunoSEQ multiplex PCR. This sample has roughly 140,000 clones, with roughly 86% found just once. The specimen was peripheral blood. These TCRs come from a man in his 70s with acute or convalescent COVID-19.

This chain uses TRBV2 with TRBJ2-1, with TRBD1 matching 7 bases. CDR1 and CDR2 from the germline V gene are SNHLY and FYNNEI. The trim removed 3 bases at V and 9 bases at J, leaving 5 bases unmatched. The CDR3 covers 13 residues. This CDR3 reads CASSDFEGAEQFF. In nucleotides, the CDR3 is TGTGCCAGCAGTGACTTTGAGGGGGCTGAGCAGTTCTTC.

J is TRBJ1-4 and V is TRBV6-5; D gene ambiguous. Germline V gene lookup returns CDR1 MNHEY and CDR2 SVGAGI. V lost 6 bases, J lost 8 bases, and 7 bases lay in between. The CDR3 extends over 11 amino acids. CDR3 nucleotides: TGTGCCAGCAGGGCGGGAGAAAAACTGTTTTTT. Translated: CASRAGEKLFF.

The V call is TRBV28, the J call TRBJ2-1; 8 nucleotides line up with TRBD2. The J segment lost 4 bases and the V segment lost 4 bases, leaving 15 bases of the junction unmatched. The CDR3 sequence is 18 residues long. CDR1 and CDR2 (germline): MDHEN, SYDVKM. The DNA of the CDR3 is TGTGCCAGCAGTTCGACAGGAAGCGGGAGTCCGGGATACAATGAGCAGTTCTTC. Its protein is CASSSTGSGSPGYNEQFF.

V gene TRBV29-1 combines with J gene TRBJ2-1, with 7 bases identical to TRBD1. The CDR3 runs to 16 residues. Germline V gives CDR1 SQVTM, CDR2 ANQGSEA. The trim removed 4 bases at V and 7 bases at J, leaving 16 bases unmatched. CDR3 DNA: TGCAGCGTTGGTCTCTTGGGAAGGGGGCATAGGAATGAGCAGTTCTTC. It codes for CSVGLLGRGHRNEQFF.

V is TRBV24-1 and J is TRBJ1-5; D is perhaps TRBD1 (6 bases). The CDR3 contains 14 residues. V lost 5 bases, J lost 5 bases, and 12 bases lay in between. Looked up from germline, CDR1 is KGHDR and CDR2 is SFDVKD. CDR3 nucleotides: TGTGCCACCAGTGCCCAGGACAGCGATCAGCCCCAGCATTTT. This translates into CATSAQDSDQPQHF.

The chain uses TRBV7-8 and TRBJ1-1; D is ambiguous. CDR1 is SGHVS, CDR2 FQNEAQ, per germline. The CDR3 extends over 13 amino acids. V dropped 6 bases and J dropped 5 bases, with 13 bases sitting between them. The CDR3: CASSTSPGTEAFF. CDR3 DNA: TGTGCCAGCAGTACTTCCCCGGGGACTGAAGCTTTCTTT.

V is TRBV6-6 and J is TRBJ2-4; 7 bases fit TRBD2. The V and J ends lost 5 bases and 2 bases, in that order; junction bases with no gene match: 12. Germline CDR1 MNHNY, CDR2 SVGAGI (reference sequence). This CDR3 is built from 17 residues. The CDR3 DNA reads as TGTGCCAGCAGTCGATCAAGAGCGGGGCAAACCAAAAACATTCAGTACTTC. Its translation is CASSRSRAGQTKNIQYF.

The J gene is TRBJ1-2, the V gene TRBV3-1 (or the pseudogene TRBV3-2), with D possibly matching TRBD1 (5 bases). Germline loops: CDR1 LGHDT, CDR2 YNNKEL (reference sequence). The germline V and J ends were trimmed by 0 bases and 8 bases, with 13 bases remaining between them. CDR3 size: 14 residues. CDR3 bases: TGTGCCAGCAGCCAAGACAGGGCCCCTCAAGGCTACACCTTC. Translating gives CASSQDRAPQGYTF.

The chain couples TRBV19 to TRBJ2-6; 15 bases are shared with TRBD2. The CDR3 has 18 amino acids. V was clipped by 5 bases and J by 1 base; unmatched bases: 3. The germline V gene encodes CDR1 LNHDA and CDR2 SQIVND (reference sequence). DNA of the CDR3: TGTGCCAGTAGTTTGGGACTAGCGGGAGGATCTGGGGCCAACGTCCTGACTTTC. It codes for CASSLGLAGGSGANVLTF.

This sequence joins TRBV28 and TRBJ1-2, with 8 nucleotides matching TRBD1. Germline trimming cut 4 bases from V and 3 bases from J; bases unmatched to any gene: 7. The CDR3 runs 15 residues. Germline lookup yields CDR1 MDHEN and CDR2 SYDVKM. In DNA, the CDR3 is TGTGCCAGCAGTTCCCGGCCAGGGGGCGACTATGGCTACACCTTC. This sequence encodes CASSSRPGGDYGYTF.

This clone was observed a single time. The genes are TRBV9 and TRBJ2-3; TRBD2 matches 9 bases. Germline trimming cut 0 bases from V and 4 bases from J; bases unmatched to any gene: 6. Germline CDR1 and CDR2: SGDLS and YYNGEE. The CDR3 has 16 residues. The CDR3 region is CASSVAAGGQPDTQYF. CDR3 sequence (DNA): TGTGCCAGCAGCGTAGCGGCGGGGGGGCAACCAGATACGCAGTATTTT.

This rearrangement joins TRBV11-3 to TRBJ2-1; 9 positions match TRBD2. J gave up 4 bases and V 5 bases, and 12 bases lay outside the gene matches. Germline V gene lookup returns CDR1 SGHNT and CDR2 YENEEA. This CDR3 has 17 residues. This CDR3 is CASSPNERGAPYNEQFF. CDR3 nucleotide sequence: TGTGCCAGCAGCCCAAATGAGCGGGGGGCTCCATACAATGAGCAGTTCTTC.

The gene calls are TRBV29-1 and TRBJ1-1; the D is unclear. The CDR3 is made up of 11 amino acids. CDR1 SQVTM and CDR2 ANQGSEA come from the germline V gene. The V gene lost 6 bases and the J gene lost 5 bases, with 10 bases spanning the gap. The CDR3 here is CSVVPRTEAFF. The CDR3 bases are TGCAGCGTGGTACCGAGAACTGAAGCTTTCTTT.

This chain links TRBV6-5 with TRBJ2-2; 10 positions match TRBD1. Germline V gene data show CDR1 as MNHEY and CDR2 as SVGAGI. Trimming at V came to 0 bases and at J to 6 bases, leaving 4 bases not matched to a gene. This CDR3 spans 16 amino acids. The CDR3 loop is CASSYSMGQGPGELFF. CDR3 bases: TGTGCCAGCAGTTACTCGATGGGACAGGGGCCCGGGGAGCTGTTTTTT.

The J gene is TRBJ2-7, the V gene TRBV14; TRBD1 matches at 9 bases. Germline lookup yields CDR1 SGHDN and CDR2 FVKESK. The V segment lost 1 base and the J segment 5 bases; nucleotides outside the gene matches: 3. The CDR3 loop spans 14 amino acids. For the CDR3, the DNA is TGTGCCAGCAGCCAAGGGAACAGGGGGCACGAGCAGTACTTC. This codes for CASSQGNRGHEQYF.

This clone has just one count. The chain couples TRBV5-1 to TRBJ1-1; 8 positions agree with TRBD1. Unmatched junction bases numbered 15, after V lost 7 bases and J lost 1 base. This CDR3 region has 17 residues. Germline CDR1 reads SGHRS; CDR2 reads YFSETQ. CDR3 DNA: TGCGCCAGCGCCCCAATCGGCAGGGGGCAAAGGAACACTGAAGCTTTCTTT. It specifies CASAPIGRGQRNTEAFF.

V and J are TRBV9 and TRBJ1-3, with D uncertain. CDR1 is SGDLS, CDR2 YYNGEE, per germline. V was trimmed by 4 bases and J by 0 bases, leaving 11 bases between them. The CDR3 spans 15 residues. CDR3 DNA: TGTGCCAGCAGCTCCTATAAGAGCTCTGGAAACACCATATATTTT. The encoded protein is CASSSYKSSGNTIYF.

The rearrangement uses TRBV5-4 and TRBJ2-3; 7 nucleotides line up with TRBD2. CDR1 and CDR2 (germline): SGHNT, YYREEE (reference sequence). The CDR3 extends over 14 amino acids. The V segment lost 1 base and the J segment 2 bases; nucleotides outside the gene matches: 1. CDR3 sequence (DNA): TGTGCCAGCAGCTTGCTAGCGGCCACAGATACGCAGTATTTT. Its translation is CASSLLAATDTQYF.

The V and J genes are TRBV3-1 (or the pseudogene TRBV3-2) and TRBJ1-3; D not resolved. Per the germline V gene, CDR1 is LGHDT and CDR2 is YNNKEL (reference sequence). Trimming left V 1 base short and J 0 bases short, with 7 bases between. The CDR3 consists of 15 residues. Written as DNA, the CDR3 is TGTGCCAGCAGCCAAGGACACAGCTCTGGAAACACCATATATTTT. It encodes CASSQGHSSGNTIYF.

The chain links TRBV6-5 to TRBJ1-3; TRBD1 might be the D (6 bases). The V and J ends lost 8 bases and 7 bases respectively, with 21 bases between them. The CDR3 runs 15 residues. Germline CDR1 is MNHEY and CDR2 is SVGAGI. This chain's CDR3 is CASLLNQGTGNTIYF. The DNA for the CDR3 is TGTGCCAGCTTATTGAATCAGGGGACGGGGAACACCATATATTTT.

This clone is a singleton in its sample. The chain uses TRBV7-2 and TRBJ2-1; possibly TRBD1 for D (6 bases). There are 14 residues in the CDR3. CDR1 and CDR2 (germline): SGHTA, FQGNSA. V dropped 1 base and J dropped 7 bases, with 11 bases sitting between them. The chain's CDR3 is CASSLVAGTNEQFF. Here the CDR3 DNA reads TGTGCCAGCAGCTTAGTTGCCGGGACAAATGAGCAGTTCTTC.

This chain's CDR3 is CASSFPGPDTQYF. DNA of the CDR3: TGTGCCAGCAGCTTCCCAGGGCCGGATACGCAGTATTTT. This rearrangement joins TRBV7-9 to TRBJ2-3, with TRBD1 as a possible D gene (5 bases). This CDR3 spans 13 amino acids. V gave up 3 bases and J gave up 6 bases, with 10 bases separating them. The germline gives CDR1 SEHNR, CDR2 FQNEAQ (reference sequence). The full variable domain, its missing parts supplied by reference TRBV7-9 and TRBJ2-3, is DTGVSQNPRHKITKRGQNVTFRCDPISEHNRLYWYRQTLGQGPEFLTYFQNEAQLEKSRLLSDRFSAERPKGSFSTLEIQRTEQGDSAMYLCASSFPGPDTQYFGPGTRLTVL.

The chain uses TRBV5-1 and TRBJ2-2; 8 bases are shared with TRBD1. This CDR3 is built from 15 residues. Germline V gives CDR1 SGHRS, CDR2 YFSETQ. The ends lost 4 bases at V and 2 bases at J; junction bases unmatched: 4. CDR3 amino acids: CASSLGQGNTGELFF. CDR3 in DNA: TGCGCCAGCAGCCTTGGACAGGGAAACACCGGGGAGCTGTTTTTT.

The V gene is TRBV27, the J gene TRBJ1-5; perhaps TRBD1 as D (6 bases). CDR3 length: 15 amino acids. Germline V lookup: CDR1 MNHEY, CDR2 SMNVEV (reference sequence). Trimming cost V 5 bases and J 3 bases, with 14 bases left between them. The CDR3 reads CASSPTTGNNQPQHF. The CDR3 DNA is TGTGCCAGCAGTCCCACAACAGGGAACAATCAGCCCCAGCATTTT.

The gene calls are TRBV20-1 and TRBJ1-1; D perhaps matches TRBD1 (5 bases). Between the trimmed V and J ends, which lost 1 base and 10 bases, there was a span of 10 bases. The CDR3 sequence is 11 residues long. Germline V CDR1 and CDR2: DFQATT, SNEGSKA (reference sequence). In nucleotides, the CDR3 is TGCAGTGCTAGAGCTACCGGGGGAGCTTTCTTT. Translating it yields CSARATGGAFF.

This clone was recorded only once. The chain has TRBV6-1 and TRBJ2-5; 8 positions match TRBD2. CDR3 length: 15 amino acids. Germline CDR1 MNHNS, CDR2 SASEGT. Losses at the gene ends were 3 bases for V and 3 bases for J; bases not matched to a gene: 6. The CDR3, as DNA: TGTGCCAGCAGTGATTTCGGGGGGGCCGAAGAGACCCAGTACTTC. Amino acids: CASSDFGGAEETQYF.

The rearrangement links TRBV19 to TRBJ2-6; 8 bases match TRBD1. V shed 5 bases, J shed 4 bases, and the junction held 10 bases outside the gene matches. Looked up from germline, CDR1 is LNHDA and CDR2 is SQIVND (reference sequence). The CDR3 length is 17 residues. The chain's CDR3 is CASSPRQGNSGANVLTF. The CDR3 DNA reads as TGTGCCAGTAGTCCCCGACAGGGGAACTCAGGGGCCAACGTCCTGACTTTC.

The chain joins TRBV20-1 to TRBJ2-7; D remains ambiguous. The CDR3 totals 13 residues. Germline values: CDR1 DFQATT, CDR2 SNEGSKA (reference sequence). The V and J ends lost 3 bases and 6 bases respectively, with 15 bases between them. This CDR3 reads CSASWPLPGEQYF. The CDR3 bases are TGCAGTGCTAGTTGGCCACTTCCAGGCGAGCAGTACTTC.

In this sample, this clone turned up once. J is TRBJ2-2 and V is TRBV10-2; 7 bases are shared with TRBD2. The CDR3 has 14 residues. Germline V gives CDR1 WSHSY, CDR2 SAAADI. Trimming cost V 7 bases and J 5 bases; bases outside gene matches: 7. The CDR3 DNA sequence: TGCGCCAGCATGGCAGCGGGAATTACCGGGGAGCTGTTTTTT. This sequence encodes CASMAAGITGELFF.

The rearrangement uses TRBV24-1 and TRBJ2-1, with TRBD1 matching 7 bases. The germline V gene encodes CDR1 KGHDR and CDR2 SFDVKD. The CDR3 runs to 14 residues. V lost 5 bases to trimming and J lost 6 bases; unmatched junction nucleotides: 6. The CDR3 protein is CATSVQGLANEQFF. DNA for the CDR3: TGTGCCACCAGTGTACAGGGGTTGGCCAATGAGCAGTTCTTC.

This clone has just one count. V gene TRBV7-9 combines with J gene TRBJ2-1; D perhaps matches TRBD1 (5 bases). CDR1 SEHNR and CDR2 FQNEAQ come from the germline V gene (reference sequence). V dropped 2 bases and J dropped 8 bases, with 10 bases sitting between them. CDR3 length equals 13 residues. CDR3 loop: CASSLWGQDEQFF. The CDR3 DNA sequence: TGTGCCAGCAGCTTATGGGGCCAGGATGAGCAGTTCTTC. The variable domain in full, completed from reference TRBV7-9 and TRBJ2-1, reads DTGVSQNPRHKITKRGQNVTFRCDPISEHNRLYWYRQTLGQGPEFLTYFQNEAQLEKSRLLSDRFSAERPKGSFSTLEIQRTEQGDSAMYLCASSLWGQDEQFFGPGTRLTVL.

The gene calls are TRBV7-2 and TRBJ1-1; 7 bases match TRBD1. The CDR3 sequence is 18 residues long. Germline CDR1 is SGHTA and CDR2 is FQGNSA. J gave up 2 bases and V 5 bases, and 17 bases lay outside the gene matches. CDR3 nucleotide sequence: TGTGCCAGCAGCCGCAACCCGAGACAGGGTGGTGGAAACACTGAAGCTTTCTTT. This sequence encodes CASSRNPRQGGGNTEAFF.